This T cell receptor (beta chain) derives from a study of blood T cell repertoires in COVID-19. Whole-study context: Italy, Spain and the United States were the sources of the convalescent and acute COVID-19 samples.

Data came from immunoSEQ multiplex PCR; TCRdb stores just in-frame clones and leaves some out. The sample lists 160,000 or so clones; 75% to 90% were seen once. Cohort 3 donors counted as recovered after two negative PCRs, clearance, or resolved symptoms. This sequence originates from a woman aged 55-70 years who had recovered from COVID-19. The sequencing sample was made of PBMCs or T cells enriched from blood (not recorded which).

CDR3 loop: CASSRGQGVDIQYF. The CDR3 coding sequence is TGCGCCAGCAGCCGTGGACAGGGTGTAGACATTCAGTACTTC. The chain joins TRBV5-1 to TRBJ2-4; 8 bases line up with TRBD1. Trimming at V came to 4 bases and at J to 8 bases, leaving 8 bases not matched to a gene. The germline V gene encodes CDR1 SGHRS and CDR2 YFSETQ. The CDR3 consists of 14 residues.